These 11 T cell receptor beta chains share one sample of origin, sequenced in a study of blood T cell repertoires in COVID-19. Produced via immunoSEQ multiplex PCR; TCRdb's table is partial and in-frame only. The repertoire includes approximately 200,000 clones, around four fifths of them detected once, and about 12% sits in the top ten. Sequencing input: PBMCs or T cells enriched from blood (not recorded which). The origin of the receptors is a man aged 40-55 years who had recovered from COVID-19.

This clone was observed a few times. V gene TRBV11-2 combines with J gene TRBJ2-3; unclear D gene. The V gene lost 6 bases and the J gene lost 0 bases, with 13 bases spanning the gap. This CDR3 has 15 residues. Per the germline V gene, CDR1 is SGHAT and CDR2 is FQNNGV. The CDR3, as DNA: TGTGCCAGCAGGCCGACAAAATCTAGCACAGATACGCAGTATTTT. The encoded protein is CASRPTKSSTDTQYF.

The V call is TRBV19, the J call TRBJ2-4; 7 bases agree with TRBD1. V shed 5 bases and J 0 bases; nucleotides not matched to a gene: 4. Germline assignment: CDR1 LNHDA and CDR2 SQIVND (reference sequence). This CDR3 contains 15 residues. The CDR3 spells CASSLTGLAKNIQYF. The DNA for the CDR3 is TGTGCCAGTAGTCTGACAGGGCTAGCCAAAAACATTCAGTACTTC.

CDR3 DNA: TGTGCCAGCAGCTCTGGCCAGGGGTCCACAGATACGCAGTATTTT. This encodes CASSSGQGSTDTQYF. This chain links TRBV7-2 with TRBJ2-3; D possibly corresponds to TRBD1 (6 bases). The length of the CDR3 is 15 residues. Trimming stripped 4 bases from V and 2 bases from J, with 13 bases between. Per germline, CDR1 SGHTA and CDR2 FQGNSA.

This chain connects TRBV5-4 to TRBJ1-2; possibly TRBD1 for D (6 bases). This CDR3 is 15 amino acids long. The ends were cut back, 5 bases at V and 1 base at J, with 15 bases in the middle. Germline V gives CDR1 SGHNT, CDR2 YYREEE (reference sequence). CDR3 amino acids: CASSLGQTLNYGYTF. The CDR3, as DNA: TGTGCCAGCAGTCTAGGACAGACTCTTAACTATGGCTACACCTTC.

This clone turned up a few times. The V and J genes are TRBV9 and TRBJ2-1; maybe TRBD2 (6 bases). Germline CDR1 SGDLS, CDR2 YYNGEE. Trimming cost V 1 base and J 6 bases, with 11 bases left between them. The CDR3 covers 14 residues. The CDR3 is CASSVSGTVNEQFF. The CDR3 DNA follows: TGTGCCAGCAGCGTATCAGGGACTGTCAATGAGCAGTTCTTC.

The chain uses TRBV29-1 and TRBJ2-1; TRBD2 matches at 11 bases. The CDR3 length is 14 residues. Per germline, CDR1 SQVTM and CDR2 ANQGSEA. Trimming removed 4 bases from V and 4 bases from J; junction bases left unmatched: 3. CDR3 in amino acids: CSVVASGRYNEQFF. The CDR3 DNA follows: TGCAGCGTTGTGGCTAGCGGGAGGTACAATGAGCAGTTCTTC.

The chain uses TRBV2 and TRBJ2-3; TRBD2 aligns across 7 bases. After removal of 4 bases from V and 1 base from J, the junction contained 2 bases not matched to a gene. The CDR3 covers 14 residues. The germline CDR1 and CDR2 sequences are SNHLY and FYNNEI. The CDR3 DNA sequence: TGTGCCAGCAGTGGCGGGAGAGGCACAGATACGCAGTATTTT. Protein sequence: CASSGGRGTDTQYF.

In the case of this clone: The sample has other DNA sequences that encode this CDR3 too. The chain uses TRBV19 and TRBJ2-7, with 8 positions matching TRBD1. V was clipped by 6 bases and J by 1 base; unmatched bases: 2. The CDR3 sequence is 13 residues long. Germline V gives CDR1 LNHDA, CDR2 SQIVND (reference sequence). The CDR3 sequence: CASSRQGSYEQYF. In DNA, the CDR3 is TGTGCCAGTAGCAGACAGGGGTCCTACGAGCAGTACTTC.

The chain is built from TRBV5-8 and TRBJ2-5, with 7 bases aligning to TRBD1. This CDR3 is 13 amino acids long. Germline V gene lookup returns CDR1 SGHTS and CDR2 YDEGEE. After removal of 4 bases from V and 3 bases from J, the junction contained 3 bases not matched to a gene. The CDR3 region is CASSPDREETQYF. The CDR3 DNA reads as TGTGCCAGCAGCCCCGACAGGGAAGAGACCCAGTACTTC.

The chain combines TRBV30 with TRBJ1-6; D remains unclear. CDR1 GTSNPN and CDR2 SVGIG come from the germline V gene (reference sequence). The CDR3 length is 13 residues. V shed 7 bases and J shed 3 bases, with 10 bases lying between them. The CDR3 here is CAFTGGYNSPLHF. CDR3 bases: TGTGCCTTCACGGGTGGCTATAATTCACCCCTCCACTTT.

V and J are TRBV12-5 and TRBJ2-3; 9 bases match TRBD2. V trimming: 3 bases; J trimming: 2 bases; junction bases outside the gene matches: 6. Per the germline V gene, CDR1 is LGHNT and CDR2 is FRNRAP. The CDR3 has 16 amino acids. The CDR3, as DNA: TGTGCTAGTGGTTTTAGCGGGAGACCCTACACAGATACGCAGTATTTT. Translation: CASGFSGRPYTDTQYF.